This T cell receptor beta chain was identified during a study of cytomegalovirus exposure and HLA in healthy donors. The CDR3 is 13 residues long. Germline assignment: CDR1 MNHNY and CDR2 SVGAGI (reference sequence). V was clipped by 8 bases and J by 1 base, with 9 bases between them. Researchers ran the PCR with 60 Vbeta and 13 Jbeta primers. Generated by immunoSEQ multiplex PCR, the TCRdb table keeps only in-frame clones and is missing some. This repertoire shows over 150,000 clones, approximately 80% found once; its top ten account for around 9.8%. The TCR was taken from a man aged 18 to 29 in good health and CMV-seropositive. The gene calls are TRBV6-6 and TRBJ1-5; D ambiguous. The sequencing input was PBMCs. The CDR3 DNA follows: TGTGCCAGCGCGTCACCCAGCAATCAGCCCCAGCATTTT. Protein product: CASASPSNQPQHF.